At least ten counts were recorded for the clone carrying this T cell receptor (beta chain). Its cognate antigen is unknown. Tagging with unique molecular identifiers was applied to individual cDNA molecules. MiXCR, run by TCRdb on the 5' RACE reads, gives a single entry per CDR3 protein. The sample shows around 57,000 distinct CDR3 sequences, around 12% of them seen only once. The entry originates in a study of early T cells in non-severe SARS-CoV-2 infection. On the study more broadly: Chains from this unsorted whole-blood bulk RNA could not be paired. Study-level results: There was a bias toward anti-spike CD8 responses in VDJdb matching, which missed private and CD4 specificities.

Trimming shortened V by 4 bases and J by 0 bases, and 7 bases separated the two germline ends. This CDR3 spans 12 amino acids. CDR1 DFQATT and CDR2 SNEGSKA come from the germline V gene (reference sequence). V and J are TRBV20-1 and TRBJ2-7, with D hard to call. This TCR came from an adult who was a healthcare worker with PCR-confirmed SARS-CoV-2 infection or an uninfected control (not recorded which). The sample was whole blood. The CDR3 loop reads CSATTNSYEQYF. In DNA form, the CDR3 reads TGCAGTGCTACCACCAACTCCTACGAGCAGTACTTC.